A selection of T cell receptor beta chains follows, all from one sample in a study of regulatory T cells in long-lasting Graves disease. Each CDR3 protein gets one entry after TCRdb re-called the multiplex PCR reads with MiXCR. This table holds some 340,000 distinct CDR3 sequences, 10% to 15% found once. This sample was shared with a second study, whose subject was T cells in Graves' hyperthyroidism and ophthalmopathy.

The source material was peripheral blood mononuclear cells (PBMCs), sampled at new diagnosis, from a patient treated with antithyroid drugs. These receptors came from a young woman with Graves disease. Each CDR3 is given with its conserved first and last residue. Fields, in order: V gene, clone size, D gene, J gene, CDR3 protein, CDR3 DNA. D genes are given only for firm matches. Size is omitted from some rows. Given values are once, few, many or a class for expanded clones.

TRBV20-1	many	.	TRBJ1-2	CSARVSVLLNYGYTF	TGCAGTGCTAGAGTGAGTGTACTACTCAACTATGGCTACACCTTC
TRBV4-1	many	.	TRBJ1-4	CASSHGTGNEKLFF	TGCGCCAGCAGCCACGGGACGGGAAATGAAAAACTGTTTTTT
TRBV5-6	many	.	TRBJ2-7	CASSLLAYVRDEQYF	TGTGCCAGCAGCTTGCTGGCCTACGTACGGGACGAGCAGTACTTC
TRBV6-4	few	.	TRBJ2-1	CASSDSTGHNEQFF	TGTGCCAGCAGTGACTCGACGGGACACAATGAGCAGTTCTTC
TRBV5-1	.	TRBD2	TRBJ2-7	CASSPPSGFHEQYF	TGCGCCAGCAGCCCCCCTAGCGGGTTCCACGAGCAGTACTTC
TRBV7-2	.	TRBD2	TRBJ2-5	CASSPPRGTSGDLEETQYF	TGTGCCAGCAGCCCACCAAGGGGTACTAGCGGGGATTTAGAAGAGACCCAGTACTTC
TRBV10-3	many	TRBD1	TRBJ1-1	CAIRTGQGEAFF	TGTGCCATCAGGACGGGACAGGGTGAAGCTTTCTTT
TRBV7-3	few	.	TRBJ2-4	CASSLSPVMDRNIQYF	TGTGCCAGCAGCTTATCGCCAGTAATGGACAGAAACATTCAGTACTTC
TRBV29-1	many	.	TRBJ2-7	CSVFAGTSAYEQYF	TGCAGCGTTTTCGCCGGGACATCAGCTTACGAGCAGTACTTC
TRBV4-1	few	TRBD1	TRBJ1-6	CASSLQQGRNSPLHF	TGCGCCAGCAGCCTACAACAGGGGCGGAATTCACCCCTCCACTTT
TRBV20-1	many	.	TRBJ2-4	CSATILAKNIQYF	TGCAGTGCTACTATACTGGCCAAAAACATTCAGTACTTC
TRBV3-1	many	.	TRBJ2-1	CASSQDLRLFNEQFF	TGTGCCAGCAGCCAAGATTTGAGACTGTTCAATGAGCAGTTCTTC
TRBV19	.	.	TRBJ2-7	CASSITPQYEQYF	TGTGCCAGTAGTATCACCCCCCAGTACGAGCAGTACTTC
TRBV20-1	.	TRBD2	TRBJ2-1	CSAGGPSGGEQFF	TGCAGTGCCGGAGGCCCCTCGGGAGGGGAGCAGTTCTTC
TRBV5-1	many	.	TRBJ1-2	CASSGESYGYTF	TGCGCCAGCAGTGGGGAGAGCTATGGCTACACCTTC
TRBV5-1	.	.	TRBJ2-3	CASRQTSRADTQYF	TGCGCCAGCAGGCAGACTAGTCGGGCAGATACGCAGTATTTT
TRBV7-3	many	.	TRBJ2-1	CASSQDLNNEQFF	TGTGCCAGCAGCCAGGACCTAAACAATGAGCAGTTCTTC
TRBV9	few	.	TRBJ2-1	CASSVGTPMGHNEQFF	TGTGCCAGCAGCGTCGGTACCCCCATGGGGCACAATGAGCAGTTCTTC
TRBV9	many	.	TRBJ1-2	CASSVGDYGYTF	TGTGCCAGCAGCGTAGGGGACTATGGCTACACCTTC
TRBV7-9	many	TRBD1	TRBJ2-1	CASSPRDSNEQFF	TGTGCCAGCAGCCCCCGGGACAGTAATGAGCAGTTCTTC
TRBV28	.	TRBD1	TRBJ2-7	CASRDRGGYEQYF	TGTGCCAGCCGCGACAGGGGAGGCTACGAGCAGTACTTC
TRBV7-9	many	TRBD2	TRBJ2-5	CASSFYLTPTSGDQETQYF	TGTGCCAGCAGCTTTTACCTTACCCCGACTAGCGGGGATCAAGAGACCCAGTACTTC
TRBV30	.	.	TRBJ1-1	CAWSVPAGPTEAFF	TGTGCCTGGAGTGTACCGGCAGGTCCTACTGAAGCTTTCTTT
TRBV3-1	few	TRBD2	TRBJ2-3	CASSQAPGGTQYF	TGTGCCAGCAGCCAAGCACCCGGGGGGACGCAGTATTTT
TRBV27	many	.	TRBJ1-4	CASSPLPGAKEKLFF	TGTGCCAGCAGTCCCCTCCCGGGGGCGAAAGAAAAACTGTTTTTT
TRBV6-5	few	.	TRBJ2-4	CASSYPERGADKNIQYF	TGTGCCAGCAGTTACCCCGAACGCGGGGCTGACAAAAACATTCAGTACTTC
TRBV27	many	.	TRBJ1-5	CASSPYARTREHF	TGTGCCAGCAGCCCATACGCGAGGACAAGAGAGCATTTT
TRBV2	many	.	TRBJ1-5	CASSEVVRNQPQHF	TGTGCCAGCAGTGAAGTGGTACGGAATCAGCCCCAGCATTTT
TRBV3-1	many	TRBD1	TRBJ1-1	CASSLRQGRGGMNTEAFF	TGTGCCAGCAGCCTTCGACAGGGAAGAGGGGGAATGAACACTGAAGCTTTCTTT
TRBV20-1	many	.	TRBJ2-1	CSATNSLVRGINEQFF	TGCAGTGCTACTAACTCACTAGTCCGGGGAATCAATGAGCAGTTCTTC
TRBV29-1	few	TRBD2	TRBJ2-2	CSVRGRLAATGELFF	TGCAGCGTTCGGGGTAGACTAGCGGCCACCGGGGAGCTGTTTTTT
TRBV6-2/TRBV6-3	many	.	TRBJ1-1	CASSWWGRNTEAFF	TGTGCCAGCAGCTGGTGGGGCCGGAACACTGAAGCTTTCTTT
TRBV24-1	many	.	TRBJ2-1	CATSREGGTLYNEQFF	TGTGCCACCAGTCGTGAAGGCGGGACCCTATACAATGAGCAGTTCTTC
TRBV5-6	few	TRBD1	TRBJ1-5	CASSMTGTGNQPQHF	TGTGCCAGCAGCATGACCGGGACAGGCAATCAGCCCCAGCATTTT
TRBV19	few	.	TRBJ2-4	CASSIDQRAAKNIQYF	TGTGCCAGTAGTATAGACCAGCGGGCTGCCAAAAACATTCAGTACTTC
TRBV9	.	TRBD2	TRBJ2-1	CASSVAAGGGPYNEQFF	TGTGCCAGCAGCGTAGCTGCCGGGGGGGGTCCTTACAATGAGCAGTTCTTC
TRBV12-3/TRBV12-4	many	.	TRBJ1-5	CASTLRGSGDQPQHF	TGTGCCAGCACCCTAAGGGGGTCTGGTGATCAGCCCCAGCATTTT
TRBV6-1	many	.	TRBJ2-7	CASAGYIYEQYF	TGTGCCAGCGCAGGGTATATCTACGAGCAGTACTTC
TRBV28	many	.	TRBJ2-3	CASSLSAKADTQYF	TGTGCCAGCAGTTTATCGGCTAAGGCAGATACGCAGTATTTT
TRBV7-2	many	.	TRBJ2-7	CASSSLAIWGGGEQYF	TGTGCCAGCAGCTCGCTAGCCATCTGGGGGGGCGGCGAGCAGTACTTC
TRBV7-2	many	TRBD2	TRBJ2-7	CASSLAGGYEQYF	TGTGCCAGCAGTTTAGCGGGAGGCTACGAGCAGTACTTC
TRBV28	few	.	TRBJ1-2	CASTKGLGRANGYTF	TGTGCCAGTACTAAGGGCCTCGGAAGGGCCAATGGCTACACCTTC
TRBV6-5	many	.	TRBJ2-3	CASSYSTGSKTDTQYF	TGTGCCAGCAGTTACTCTACAGGGTCTAAGACAGATACGCAGTATTTT
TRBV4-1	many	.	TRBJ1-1	CASSKGVLEAFF	TGCGCCAGCAGTAAAGGGGTTCTTGAAGCTTTCTTT
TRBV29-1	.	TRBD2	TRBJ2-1	CSVVRPSGGARVSGDEQFF	TGCAGCGTTGTTCGCCCTAGCGGGGGGGCCCGTGTCTCTGGCGATGAGCAGTTCTTC
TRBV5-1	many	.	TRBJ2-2	CASSLGQNTGELFF	TGTGCCAGCAGCTTGGGACAGAACACCGGGGAGCTGTTTTTT
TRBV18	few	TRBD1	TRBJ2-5	CASSPPKGAGETQYF	TGTGCCAGCTCACCACCGAAGGGGGCAGGAGAGACCCAGTACTTC